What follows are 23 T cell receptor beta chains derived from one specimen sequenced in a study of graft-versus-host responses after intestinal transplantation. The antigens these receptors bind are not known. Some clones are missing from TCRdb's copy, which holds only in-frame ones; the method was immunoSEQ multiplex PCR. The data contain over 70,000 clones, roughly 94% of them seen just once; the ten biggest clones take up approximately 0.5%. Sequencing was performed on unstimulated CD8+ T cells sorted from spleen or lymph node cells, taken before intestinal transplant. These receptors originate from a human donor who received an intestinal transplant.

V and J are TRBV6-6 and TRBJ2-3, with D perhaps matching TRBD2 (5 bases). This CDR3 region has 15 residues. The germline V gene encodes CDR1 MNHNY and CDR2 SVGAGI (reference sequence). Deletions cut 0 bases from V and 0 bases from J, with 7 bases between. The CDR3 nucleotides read TGTGCCAGCAGTTACTCACTAGGGAGCACAGATACGCAGTATTTT. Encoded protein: CASSYSLGSTDTQYF.

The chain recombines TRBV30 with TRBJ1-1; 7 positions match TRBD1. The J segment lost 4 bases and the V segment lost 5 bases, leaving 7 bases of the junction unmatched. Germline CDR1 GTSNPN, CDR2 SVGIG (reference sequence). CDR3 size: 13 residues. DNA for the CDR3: TGTGCCTGGCAGACAGGGAGAGGCACTGAAGCTTTCTTT. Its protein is CAWQTGRGTEAFF.

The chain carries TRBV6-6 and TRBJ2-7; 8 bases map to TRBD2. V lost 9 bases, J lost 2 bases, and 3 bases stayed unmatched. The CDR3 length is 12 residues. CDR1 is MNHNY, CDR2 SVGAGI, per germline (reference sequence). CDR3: CASMTSAYEQYF. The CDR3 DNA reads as TGTGCCAGTATGACTAGCGCCTACGAGCAGTACTTC.

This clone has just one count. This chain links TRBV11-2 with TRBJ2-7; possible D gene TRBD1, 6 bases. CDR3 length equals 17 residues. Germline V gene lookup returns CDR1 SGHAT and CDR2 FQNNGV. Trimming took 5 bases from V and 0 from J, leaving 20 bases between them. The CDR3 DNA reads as TGTGCCAGCAGCCGATACCCGGACAGTTCTAGCTCCTACGAGCAGTACTTC. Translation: CASSRYPDSSSSYEQYF.

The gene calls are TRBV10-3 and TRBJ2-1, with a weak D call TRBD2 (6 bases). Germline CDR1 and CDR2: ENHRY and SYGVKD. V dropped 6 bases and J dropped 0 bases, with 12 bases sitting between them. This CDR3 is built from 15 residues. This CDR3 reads CAIREEGYSYNEQFF. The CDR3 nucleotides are TGTGCCATCAGGGAGGAGGGGTACTCCTACAATGAGCAGTTCTTC.

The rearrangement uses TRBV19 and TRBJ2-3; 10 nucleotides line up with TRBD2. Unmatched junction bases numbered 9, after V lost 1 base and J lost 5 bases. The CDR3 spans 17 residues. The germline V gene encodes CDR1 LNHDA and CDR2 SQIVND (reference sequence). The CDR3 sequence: CASSIASVLAGEDTQYF. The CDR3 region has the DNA TGTGCCAGTAGTATAGCGTCGGTCCTAGCGGGAGAAGATACGCAGTATTTT. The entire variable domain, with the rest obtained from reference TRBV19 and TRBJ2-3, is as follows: DGGITQSPKYLFRKEGQNVTLSCEQNLNHDAMYWYRQDPGQGLRLIYYSQIVNDFQKGDIAEGYSVSREKKESFPLTVTSAQKNPTAFYLCASSIASVLAGEDTQYFGPGTRLTVL.

The CDR3 DNA reads TGCGCCAGCAGCTTTCTAGCGGGAGGGTATCACAATGAGCAGTTCTTC. This sequence encodes CASSFLAGGYHNEQFF. The chain links TRBV5-1 to TRBJ2-1; 12 nucleotides align to TRBD2. The trim removed 2 bases at V and 5 bases at J, leaving 5 bases unmatched. The CDR3 is 16 amino acids. The germline V gene has CDR1 SGHRS and CDR2 YFSETQ.

CDR3 region: CASSLAQDEQYF. CDR3 nucleotides: TGTGCCAGCAGCTTAGCGCAGGACGAGCAGTACTTC. The V call is TRBV7-8, the J call TRBJ2-7; D remains unclear. CDR3 length: 12 amino acids. V lost 0 bases, J lost 5 bases, and 5 bases lay in between. CDR1 SGHVS and CDR2 FQNEAQ come from the germline V gene. Full variable domain (rest looked up from reference TRBV7-8 and TRBJ2-7): GAGVSQSPRYKVAKRGQDVALRCDPISGHVSLFWYQQALGQGPEFLTYFQNEAQLDKSGLPSDRFFAERPEGSVSTLKIQRTQQEDSAVYLCASSLAQDEQYFGPGTRLTVT.

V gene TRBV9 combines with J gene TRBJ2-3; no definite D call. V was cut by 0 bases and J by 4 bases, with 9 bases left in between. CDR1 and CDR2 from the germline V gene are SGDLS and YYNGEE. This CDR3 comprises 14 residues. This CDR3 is CASSVATTSDTQYF. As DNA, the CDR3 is TGTGCCAGCAGCGTAGCTACGACCTCAGATACGCAGTATTTT.

The CDR3: CASSQEGGGGGETQYF. CDR3 bases: TGTGCCAGCAGCCAAGAGGGAGGGGGCGGTGGGGAGACCCAGTACTTC. The gene calls are TRBV4-2 and TRBJ2-5; D may correspond to TRBD1 or TRBD2 (7 bases each). This CDR3 comprises 16 residues. Germline CDR1 reads LGHNA; CDR2 reads YNFKEQ. The V end was cut by 0 bases, the J end by 5 bases, with 16 bases between.

The CDR3, as DNA: TGTGCCAGCAGCGGAGGGACAAGCTACGAGCAGTACTTC. Translated: CASSGGTSYEQYF. V is TRBV7-9 and J is TRBJ2-7, with D possibly called TRBD1 or TRBD2 (6 bases each). V shed 5 bases and J shed 3 bases, with 11 bases lying between them. The length of the CDR3 is 13 residues. In germline, CDR1 is SEHNR, CDR2 FQNEAQ (reference sequence).

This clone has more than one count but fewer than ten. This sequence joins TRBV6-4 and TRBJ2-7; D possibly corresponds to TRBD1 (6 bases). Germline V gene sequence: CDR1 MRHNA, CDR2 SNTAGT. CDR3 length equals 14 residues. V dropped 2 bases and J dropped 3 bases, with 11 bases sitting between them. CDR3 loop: CASSDRTEDYEQYF. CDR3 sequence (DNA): TGTGCCAGCAGTGACAGGACAGAGGACTACGAGCAGTACTTC.

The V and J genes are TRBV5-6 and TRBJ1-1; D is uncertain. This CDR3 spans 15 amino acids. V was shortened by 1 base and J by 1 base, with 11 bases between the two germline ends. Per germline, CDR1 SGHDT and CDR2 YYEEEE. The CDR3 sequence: CASSLSWQENTEAFF. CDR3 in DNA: TGTGCCAGCAGCTTGTCTTGGCAGGAGAACACTGAAGCTTTCTTT.

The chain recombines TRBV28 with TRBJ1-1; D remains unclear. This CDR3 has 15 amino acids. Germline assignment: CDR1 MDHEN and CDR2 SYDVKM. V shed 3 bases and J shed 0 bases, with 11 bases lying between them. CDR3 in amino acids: CASSFSGRVNTEAFF. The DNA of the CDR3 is TGTGCCAGCAGTTTTTCGGGTCGGGTGAACACTGAAGCTTTCTTT.

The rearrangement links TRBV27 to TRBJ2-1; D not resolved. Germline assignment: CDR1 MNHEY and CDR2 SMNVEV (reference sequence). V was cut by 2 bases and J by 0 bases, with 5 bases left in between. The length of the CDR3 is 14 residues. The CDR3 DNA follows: TGTGCCAGCAGTTTAGTCAGCTCCTACAATGAGCAGTTCTTC. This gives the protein CASSLVSSYNEQFF.

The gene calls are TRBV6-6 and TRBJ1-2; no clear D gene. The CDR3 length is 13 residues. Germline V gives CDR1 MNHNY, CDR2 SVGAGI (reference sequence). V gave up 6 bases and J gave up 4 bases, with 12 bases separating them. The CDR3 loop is CASSFTPSYGYTF. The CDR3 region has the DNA TGTGCCAGCAGCTTTACACCTTCCTATGGCTACACCTTC.

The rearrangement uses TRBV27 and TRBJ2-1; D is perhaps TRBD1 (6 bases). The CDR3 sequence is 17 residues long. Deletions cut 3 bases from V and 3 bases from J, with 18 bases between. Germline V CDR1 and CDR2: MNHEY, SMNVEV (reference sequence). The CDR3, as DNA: TGTGCCAGCAGTTTTGCTGGGGGCATTGGCGGCTACAATGAGCAGTTCTTC. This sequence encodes CASSFAGGIGGYNEQFF.

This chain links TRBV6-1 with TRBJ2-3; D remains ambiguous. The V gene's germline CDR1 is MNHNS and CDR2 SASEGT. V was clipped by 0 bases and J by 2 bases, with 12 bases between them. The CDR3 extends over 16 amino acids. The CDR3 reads CASSEASARPTDTQYF. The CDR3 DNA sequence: TGTGCCAGCAGTGAAGCGTCAGCGCGACCCACAGATACGCAGTATTTT.

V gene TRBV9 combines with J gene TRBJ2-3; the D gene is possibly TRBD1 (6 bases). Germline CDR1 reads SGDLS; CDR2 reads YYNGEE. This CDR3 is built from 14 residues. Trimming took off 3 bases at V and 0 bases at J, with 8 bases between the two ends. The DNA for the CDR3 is TGTGCCAGCAGCGCCAGGGGTAGCACAGATACGCAGTATTTT. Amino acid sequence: CASSARGSTDTQYF.

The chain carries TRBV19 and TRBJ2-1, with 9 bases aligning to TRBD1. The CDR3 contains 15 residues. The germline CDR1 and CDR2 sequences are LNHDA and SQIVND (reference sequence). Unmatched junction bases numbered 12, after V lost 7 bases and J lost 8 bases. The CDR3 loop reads CASIPRGQGNYEQFF. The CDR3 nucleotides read TGTGCCAGTATCCCCCGGGGACAGGGTAATTATGAGCAGTTCTTC.

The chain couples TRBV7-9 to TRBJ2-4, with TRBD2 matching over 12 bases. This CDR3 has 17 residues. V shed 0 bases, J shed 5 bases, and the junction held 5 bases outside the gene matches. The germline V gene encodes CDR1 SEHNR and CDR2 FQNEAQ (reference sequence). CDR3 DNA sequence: TGTGCCAGCAGCTTAGCGCAGACTAGCGGGAGACAAAACATTCAGTACTTC. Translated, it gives CASSLAQTSGRQNIQYF.

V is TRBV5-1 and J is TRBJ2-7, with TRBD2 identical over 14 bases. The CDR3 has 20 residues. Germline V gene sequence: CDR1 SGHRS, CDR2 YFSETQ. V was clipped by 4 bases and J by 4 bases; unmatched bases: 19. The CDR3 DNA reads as TGCGCCAGCAGCGCACGGGGACACGGGACTAGCGGGAGAGGTGGGTACGAGCAGTACTTC. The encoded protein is CASSARGHGTSGRGGYEQYF.

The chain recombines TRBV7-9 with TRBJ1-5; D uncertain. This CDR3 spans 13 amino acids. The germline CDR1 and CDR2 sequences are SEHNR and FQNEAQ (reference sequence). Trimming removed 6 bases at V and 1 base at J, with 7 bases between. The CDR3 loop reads CASSLDSNQPQHF. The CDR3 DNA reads TGTGCCAGCAGTTTGGACAGCAATCAGCCCCAGCATTTT.